This T cell receptor beta chain derives from a study of blood T cells in healthy people across ages. Whole-study results and caveats: Donor CMV infection status was unknown, possibly confounding age-related changes in expanded clonotypes.

This CDR3 has 15 residues. Looked up from germline, CDR1 is MGHDK and CDR2 is SYGVNS. Unmatched junction bases numbered 7, after V lost 3 bases and J lost 6 bases. PCR was performed a second time for about 7 to 12 cycles using a sample-barcoded 5' primer and a J-beta primer mix. Researchers report that each sample yielded at least 3 million CDR3-containing paired-end reads. TCRdb called the 5' RACE reads again in MiXCR, with one record for every CDR3 protein. The sample shows approximately 730,000 distinct CDR3 sequences, 40% to 65% of them seen only once. This clonotype was seen a handful of times. Its matching antigen is unknown.

The chain carries TRBV25-1 and TRBJ2-1; 8 bases are a match to TRBD1. This receptor was obtained from an elderly man in good health. Sequencing input: blood. CDR3 residues: CASSDVDRVSNEQFF. For the CDR3, the DNA is TGTGCCAGCAGTGATGTGGACAGGGTTAGCAATGAGCAGTTCTTC.